This TCR beta chain comes out of a study of T cell changes during pregnancy in multiple sclerosis. CDR1 is LGHNA and CDR2 is YNFKEQ in the germline V gene. This CDR3 spans 15 amino acids. The trim removed 5 bases at V and 4 bases at J, leaving 5 bases unmatched. Only in-frame clones appear in the TCRdb table, and some are missing; sequencing was by immunoSEQ multiplex PCR. The sample has 75,000 to 100,000 clones; around 92% are singletons. The sample here was peripheral blood, taken after pregnancy. The TCR was taken from a female donor with multiple sclerosis, enrolled in a pregnancy study. V usage is TRBV4-2 and J usage is TRBJ2-3; 11 bases line up with TRBD2. CDR3 in amino acids: CASSGGLAAADTQYF. The CDR3 region has the DNA TGTGCCAGCAGCGGGGGACTAGCGGCCGCAGATACGCAGTATTTT.